This note documents a single T cell receptor beta chain sequence. No antigen is known for it. The input lacks base qualities; no much larger clone sits a single base away. Cut back by 0 bases and 11 bases, the V and J ends lie 5 bases apart. Inclusive of the bounding cysteine and phenylalanine, the CDR3 is 9 residues long. The sequence is cut down to CDR3 DNA, 27 bases in frame from base 1. Reading the germline V gene (reference sequence) gives CDR1 DFQATT and CDR2 SNEGSKA. The data stem from a study of blood T cells in healthy people across ages (dated by TCRdb to 2014 to 2015). Regarding the study in general: Template switching captured roughly one uniquely barcoded TCR beta cDNA molecule per two T cells in model experiments. Four age groups were formed from the donors: young (average 16 years), middle-aged (approximately 41), aged (62) and long-lived (about 75). To avoid experimental bias, donors of different ages were distributed randomly across sequencing lanes. The study measured age-related changes in TCR beta repertoire diversity using deep sequencing normalized with unique cDNA molecular identifiers. Two additional independent replicas of 1 million unique cDNA reads from the same blood draw were analyzed for two donors (one aged 18 to 29 and one aged 80 or older).

The donors were under 40 Caucasian individuals from Russia, aged roughly 6 to 100 years, who were systemically healthy. Each donor gave ten milliliters of peripheral blood, drawn into EDTA-treated Vacutainer tubes. Ficoll-Paque density-gradient centrifugation was used to isolate PBMCs, with at least 6 million obtained per sample. Trizol reagent was used to extract total RNA from the PBMCs, yielding at least 6 micrograms per sample. Naive CD45RAhigh/CD27high T cell percentages were measured by flow cytometry on a PBMC aliquot from every donor. Study-wide findings and limitations: Donor CMV infection status was unknown, potentially confounding age-related changes in expanded clonotypes. Compared with the aged group, the long-lived group had more naive CD4+ T cells, fewer expanded clones and increased TCR diversity, a pattern suggesting age selection. Estimates of total diversity from one million sequenced T cells were regarded as lower bounds and underestimates. Because profiling used bulk unsorted PBMCs, naive and antigen-experienced compartments could not be compared conclusively. Observed TCR beta diversity per million T cells fell roughly linearly with age, and a significant reduction was already apparent by age about 36. Observed TCR beta diversity correlated strongly with the percentage of naive T cells measured by flow cytometry.

The library was obtained by 5' RACE. Sequenced on an Illumina HiSeq 2500. A second PCR of about 7 to 12 cycles was run with a J-beta primer mix and a sample-barcoded 5' primer. Each TCR beta cDNA molecule received a unique molecular identifier from a template-switch 5' adaptor carrying 12 random nucleotides. Each sample yielded at least 3 million CDR3-containing paired-end reads. All of the RNA was converted into first-strand cDNA using the Mint cDNA synthesis kit, with a TRBC-specific oligonucleotide serving as the primer. After uracil-DNA glycosylase treatment, a first 18-cycle PCR used universal primers M1SS and BC2_uni_R on all cDNA. Per the authors' processing: Each sample was normalized by randomly selecting 1 million high-quality reads, each carrying a distinct molecular identifier. Reads sharing molecular identifiers were discarded rather than binned into consensus sequences. CDR3 identification, clonotype clustering and error correction used MiTCR with a Q25 quality threshold and the strictest error-elimination algorithm. A nonparametric unseen species model using Euler transformation provided a lower-bound estimate of total TCR beta diversity. TCRdb handled the public reads itself, with Q25 trimming in fastp and clone calling in MiXCR, and kept productive beta chains. Each CDR3 protein appears once, grouped with its most common genes and DNA. TCRdb, rather than the study authors, made the V and J calls. The sample profile shows approximately 1,100,000 distinct CDR3 sequences; 40% to 55% of them were found once. The top ten hold around 18% of the sample.

The V and J genes are TRBV20-1 and TRBJ2-7, with the identity of the D gene unclear. The material sequenced was blood. This sequence originates from a woman aged 60-75 years in good health. The sequence in DNA is TGCAGTGCTAGAGATACGGAGTACTTC. Its translation reads: CSARDTEYF.